Listed here are 25 T cell receptor beta chains from one sample, sequenced in a study of Graves' ophthalmopathy and Graves' hyperthyroidism. The authors amplified TCR beta CDR3 regions from RNA transcripts. RT-PCR in the first round used HTBI primers; a second-round multiplex PCR followed. TCRdb called the multiplex PCR reads again in MiXCR, with one record for every CDR3 protein. This table has about 380,000 distinct CDR3 sequences, just over 15% appearing once. The sample consisted of peripheral blood. The receptors were gathered from a woman between 18 and 30 years old with stable Graves' hyperthyroidism.

This clonotype was found many times. The V and J genes are TRBV18 and TRBJ1-1; a possible D gene is TRBD1 (5 bases). Germline V gene lookup returns CDR1 KGHSH and CDR2 LQKENI. The V end lost 0 bases, the J end lost 6 bases, and 14 bases lay between the germline ends. The CDR3 consists of 15 residues. CDR3 sequence (DNA): TGTGCCAGCTCACCACCGGGACTACAGGACGCTGAAGCTTTCTTT. Protein: CASSPPGLQDAEAFF.

This clonotype was detected ten times or more. The junction does not match germline at one end; this may be a read error. V usage is TRBV12-3 or TRBV12-4 and J usage is TRBJ1-2, with TRBD1 matching 10 bases. This CDR3 contains 13 residues. CDR3 region: CASSLAPTGGGSF. The CDR3 coding sequence is TGTGCCAGCAGTTTAGCCCCGACAGGGGGCGGCTCCTTC.

This clonotype was counted many times. This chain joins TRBV12-3 or TRBV12-4 and TRBJ2-5, with D possibly TRBD1 on 6 matching bases. The CDR3 runs to 20 residues. V was shortened by 2 bases and J by 2 bases, with 27 bases between the two germline ends. The CDR3 bases are TGTGCCAGCAGTTTAAGGGCGCGTGGAGTCATGGGGGCGAAGCAAGAGACCCAGTACTTC. Its protein is CASSLRARGVMGAKQETQYF.

At least ten counts were recorded for this clonotype. The chain links TRBV10-3 to TRBJ2-7; 9 bases are a match to TRBD1. The junction had 12 bases not matched to a gene; V was cut back by 10 bases and J by 2 bases. Germline loops: CDR1 ENHRY, CDR2 SYGVKD. The CDR3 covers 15 residues. For the CDR3, the DNA is TGTGCCACCTCTCCGGGGGACAGGGTAACCTACGAGCAGTACTTC. Its translation is CATSPGDRVTYEQYF.

This clonotype was found many times. The chain recombines TRBV13 with TRBJ2-7; 7 bases are a match to TRBD1. The trim removed 3 bases at V and 4 bases at J, leaving 6 bases unmatched. Germline values: CDR1 PRHDT, CDR2 FYEKMQ (reference sequence). The CDR3 is made up of 14 amino acids. The DNA of the CDR3 is TGTGCCAGCAGCTTCCGACAGGGCGATTACGAGCAGTACTTC. Amino acid sequence: CASSFRQGDYEQYF.

Regarding this clonotype: A much larger clonotype is one base distant, so this may be a read error. The chain is built from TRBV6-1 and TRBJ1-2; D uncertain. Germline CDR1 and CDR2: MNHNS and SASEGT. The CDR3 covers 11 residues. The CDR3 is CASSVQDGCTF. The DNA of the CDR3 is TGTGCCAGCAGTGTTCAGGATGGCTGCACCTTC.

The gene calls are TRBV25-1 and TRBJ1-1, with a weak D call TRBD1 (5 bases). V was trimmed by 11 bases and J by 4 bases, leaving 14 bases between them. Germline V lookup: CDR1 MGHDK, CDR2 SYGVNS. The CDR3 length is 12 residues. The CDR3: CAFAGVTTEAFF. The CDR3 DNA is TGTGCCTTTGCGGGGGTCACCACTGAAGCTTTCTTT.

This clonotype has at least ten counts. The chain is built from TRBV7-6 and TRBJ2-7; TRBD1 matches 10 bases. CDR3 length equals 16 residues. Germline trimming cut 5 bases from V and 6 bases from J; bases unmatched to any gene: 13. Looked up from germline, CDR1 is SGHVS and CDR2 is FNYEAQ. The CDR3 DNA is TGTGCCAGCAGCCAGAGAAGGGACAGGGGAGTAGGCGAGCAGTACTTC. Its translation: CASSQRRDRGVGEQYF.

V usage is TRBV28 and J usage is TRBJ1-2; D not certain. The CDR3 is made up of 12 amino acids. Trimming removed 8 bases at V and 8 bases at J, with 15 bases between. From germline, CDR1 is MDHEN and CDR2 SYDVKM. The CDR3 DNA reads as TGTGCCAGCGTATCACTTCTCGCGGGCTACACCTTC. Its translation is CASVSLLAGYTF.

This clonotype came up many times. At one end, the junction sequence differs from germline, possibly due to a read error. The V gene is TRBV12-3 or TRBV12-4, the J gene TRBJ2-7; no definite D call. CDR3 length equals 13 residues. CDR3 residues: CASSLHSSYGQYF. For the CDR3, the DNA is TGTGCCAGCAGTCTCCACAGCTCCTACGGGCAGTACTTC.

This clonotype was seen a few times. The rearrangement links TRBV9 to TRBJ1-1; D gene unclear. This CDR3 is 13 amino acids long. Deletions cut 0 bases from V and 3 bases from J, with 6 bases between. Germline CDR1 and CDR2: SGDLS and YYNGEE. The CDR3 bases are TGTGCCAGCAGCGTAGGCCTGGACACTGAAGCTTTCTTT. The encoded protein is CASSVGLDTEAFF.

This clonotype was observed many times. V and J are TRBV12-5 and TRBJ1-1; possibly TRBD1 for D (6 bases). There are 15 residues in the CDR3. V was cut by 1 base and J by 4 bases, with 13 bases left in between. The germline V gene has CDR1 LGHNT and CDR2 FRNRAP. CDR3 protein: CASGLDPQGPTEAFF. Here the CDR3 DNA reads TGTGCTAGTGGTTTGGACCCTCAGGGGCCCACTGAAGCTTTCTTT.

This clonotype came up a few times. The J gene is TRBJ2-7, the V gene TRBV5-1; no clear D. CDR1 SGHRS and CDR2 YFSETQ come from the germline V gene. The CDR3 totals 15 residues. V lost 0 bases, J lost 0 bases, and 10 bases lay in between. CDR3 coding DNA: TGCGCCAGCAGCTTGGCCGCTAGAAGCTCCTACGAGCAGTACTTC. Protein product: CASSLAARSSYEQYF.

This clonotype was picked up many times. The chain uses TRBV20-1 and TRBJ1-1, with D tentatively TRBD1 (5 bases). Trimming took 0 bases from V and 3 from J, leaving 14 bases between them. Germline CDR1 reads DFQATT; CDR2 reads SNEGSKA (reference sequence). The CDR3 loop spans 15 amino acids. The CDR3, as DNA: TGCAGTGCTAGAGATGGCGGGACGATGGACACTGAAGCTTTCTTT. It yields the protein CSARDGGTMDTEAFF.

The chain has TRBV7-8 and TRBJ1-5; maybe TRBD1 (5 bases). With 4 bases removed from V and 5 bases from J, the gap between germline ends came to 15 bases. The CDR3 length is 15 residues. Per germline, CDR1 SGHVS and CDR2 FQNEAQ. The CDR3 here is CASSSTRGRYQPQHF. Written as DNA, the CDR3 is TGTGCCAGCAGCTCCACTAGGGGCAGGTATCAGCCCCAGCATTTT.

There are a few counts of this clonotype. V is TRBV7-8 and J is TRBJ2-2, with unresolved D. V lost 3 bases to trimming and J lost 0 bases, with 5 bases between them. The CDR3 runs 14 residues. CDR1 is SGHVS and CDR2 is FQNEAQ in the germline V gene. The CDR3 spells CASSFEANTGELFF. The CDR3 bases are TGTGCCAGCAGCTTTGAAGCGAACACCGGGGAGCTGTTTTTT.

This clonotype was seen ten or more times. This chain links TRBV6-1 with TRBJ1-1, with D unresolved. Germline CDR1 and CDR2: MNHNS and SASEGT. The CDR3 covers 13 residues. Trimming removed 2 bases from V and 5 bases from J, with 9 bases in between. CDR3 in amino acids: CASSETVLTEAFF. As DNA, the CDR3 is TGTGCCAGCAGTGAAACTGTTTTAACTGAAGCTTTCTTT.

The V and J genes are TRBV4-2 and TRBJ2-4, with 7 bases that match TRBD2. With 1 base clipped from V and 7 bases from J, the junction kept 4 bases outside the gene matches. The CDR3 has 14 amino acids. Germline CDR1 reads LGHNA; CDR2 reads YNFKEQ. The DNA of the CDR3 is TGTGCCAGCAGCCAAGCGGGGGGAGAGAACATTCAGTACTTC. Translation gives CASSQAGGENIQYF.

The genes are TRBV20-1 and TRBJ2-7, with TRBD1 matching over 8 bases. J gave up 0 bases and V 0 bases, and 22 bases lay outside the gene matches. This CDR3 is built from 21 residues. In germline, CDR1 is DFQATT, CDR2 SNEGSKA (reference sequence). For the CDR3, the DNA is TGCAGTGCTAGAGATGGGTTTCTCGAGGGGACAGGCCGCTTGAGCTCCTACGAGCAGTACTTC. Translated, it gives CSARDGFLEGTGRLSSYEQYF.

The sample holds many counts of this clonotype. The gene calls are TRBV7-3 and TRBJ1-1; the D gene is possibly TRBD1 (5 bases). The CDR3 consists of 16 residues. CDR1 and CDR2 from the germline V gene are SGHTA and FQGTGA. Trimming left V 1 base short and J 1 base short, with 13 bases between. The CDR3, as DNA: TGTGCCAGCAGCTTAAGACCAAGAGACAGGAACACTGAAGCTTTCTTT. This encodes CASSLRPRDRNTEAFF.

This clonotype occurred many times. CDR3 sequence (DNA): TGTGCCAGCAGTTCTCCTTCTCGACCCCAGAACACCGGGGAGCTGTTTTTT. Translation: CASSSPSRPQNTGELFF. V gene TRBV6-5 combines with J gene TRBJ2-2; D gene ambiguous. CDR3 size: 17 residues. Germline assignment: CDR1 MNHEY and CDR2 SVGAGI. The V end lost 4 bases, the J end lost 1 base, and 16 bases lay between the germline ends.

This clonotype has a count of ten or more. The J gene is TRBJ2-7, the V gene TRBV11-3, with 10 positions matching TRBD1. V shed 7 bases, J shed 5 bases, and the junction held 8 bases outside the gene matches. CDR1 is SGHNT and CDR2 is YENEEA in the germline V gene. This CDR3 comprises 14 residues. CDR3 sequence reads: CASTSGQGNNEQYF. CDR3 nucleotides: TGTGCCAGCACCTCGGGACAGGGGAACAACGAGCAGTACTTC.

The sample holds many counts of this clonotype. V and J are TRBV7-3 and TRBJ2-7; no clear D gene. Per germline, CDR1 SGHTA and CDR2 FQGTGA. V was pared by 3 bases and J by 5 bases, with 11 bases between. The CDR3 contains 13 residues. CDR3 DNA sequence: TGTGCCAGCAGCTTGACAACACGACACGAGCAGTACTTC. Translated, it gives CASSLTTRHEQYF.

Only a few counts were recorded for this clonotype. The V and J genes are TRBV28 and TRBJ2-7, with D tentatively TRBD1 or TRBD2 (5 bases each). The length of the CDR3 is 15 residues. Deletions cut 6 bases from V and 4 bases from J, with 19 bases between. From germline, CDR1 is MDHEN and CDR2 SYDVKM. The CDR3 region is CASSPGDGDRYEQYF. The CDR3 DNA sequence: TGTGCCAGCAGCCCCGGGGACGGTGATCGATACGAGCAGTACTTC.

For this clonotype: A junction boundary mismatches the germline segment, possibly from a read error. This rearrangement joins TRBV6-5 to TRBJ2-5, with D unclear. The germline V gene encodes CDR1 MNHEY and CDR2 SVGAGI. The CDR3 loop spans 14 amino acids. The CDR3 nucleotides read TGTGCCAGCAGCTACTCGAACAGACAAGAGACCCAGTACTTC. Translated: CASSYSNRQETQYF.